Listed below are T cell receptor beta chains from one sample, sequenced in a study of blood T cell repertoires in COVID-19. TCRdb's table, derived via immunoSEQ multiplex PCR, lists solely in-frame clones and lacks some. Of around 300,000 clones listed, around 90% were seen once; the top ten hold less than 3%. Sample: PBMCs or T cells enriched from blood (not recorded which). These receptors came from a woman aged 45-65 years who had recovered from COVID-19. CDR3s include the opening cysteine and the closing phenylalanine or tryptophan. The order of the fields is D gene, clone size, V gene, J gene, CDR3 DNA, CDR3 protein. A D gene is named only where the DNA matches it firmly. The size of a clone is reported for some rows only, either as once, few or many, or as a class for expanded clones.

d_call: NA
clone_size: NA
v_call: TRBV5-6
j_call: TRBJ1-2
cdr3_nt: TGTGCCAGCAGCCGCGGCGGAGGCTACACCTTC
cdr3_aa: CASSRGGGYTF

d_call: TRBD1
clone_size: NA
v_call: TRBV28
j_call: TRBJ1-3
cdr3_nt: TGTGCCAGCAGGTTAATGGGACAGACTGGAAACACCATATATTTT
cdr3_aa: CASRLMGQTGNTIYF

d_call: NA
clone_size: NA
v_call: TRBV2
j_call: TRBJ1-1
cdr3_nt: TGTGCCAGCAGTGCTCCTCTAACAGGGTGGGCTGAAGCTTTCTTT
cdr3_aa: CASSAPLTGWAEAFF

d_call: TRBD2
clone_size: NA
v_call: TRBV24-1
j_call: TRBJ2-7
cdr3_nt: TGTGCCACCAGTCCGGGACTAGATTTAGAGCAGTACTTC
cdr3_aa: CATSPGLDLEQYF

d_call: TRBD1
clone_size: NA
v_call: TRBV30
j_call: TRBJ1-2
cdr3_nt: TGTGCCTGGAGTAGGGACAGGTCGTCCGGCTACACCTTC
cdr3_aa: CAWSRDRSSGYTF

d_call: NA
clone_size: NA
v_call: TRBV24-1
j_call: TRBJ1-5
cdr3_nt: TGTGCCACCAGTGGATTCGATAGTCTTCAGCCCCAGCATTTT
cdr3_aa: CATSGFDSLQPQHF

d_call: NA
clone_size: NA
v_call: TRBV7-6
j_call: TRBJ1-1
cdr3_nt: TGTGCCAGCAGCCAGTCGCGGGCTCCCAGCACTGAAGCTTTCTTT
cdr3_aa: CASSQSRAPSTEAFF

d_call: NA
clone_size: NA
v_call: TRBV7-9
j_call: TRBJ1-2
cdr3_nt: TGTGCCAGCAGCTCCAGCGGGACTAACTATGGCTACACCTTC
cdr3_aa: CASSSSGTNYGYTF

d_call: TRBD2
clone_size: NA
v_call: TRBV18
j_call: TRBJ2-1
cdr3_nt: TGTGCCAGCTCACCTCTCCCCCCGAGCGGGAGTAGGAATGAGCAGTTCTTC
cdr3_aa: CASSPLPPSGSRNEQFF

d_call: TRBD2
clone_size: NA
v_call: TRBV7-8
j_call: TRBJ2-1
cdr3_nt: TGTGCCAGCAGCCACACCCGACTAGCGTACTACAATGAGCAGTTCTTC
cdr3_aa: CASSHTRLAYYNEQFF

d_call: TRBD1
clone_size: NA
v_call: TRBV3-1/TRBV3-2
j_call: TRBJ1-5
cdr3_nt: TGTGCCAGCAGCCCGGACAGGGTCCAGCCCCAGCATTTT
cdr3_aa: CASSPDRVQPQHF

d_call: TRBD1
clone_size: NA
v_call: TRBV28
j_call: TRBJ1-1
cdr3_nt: TGTGCCAGCAGTCGCGGGACAGGGTCGGCCACTGAAGCTTTCTTT
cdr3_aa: CASSRGTGSATEAFF

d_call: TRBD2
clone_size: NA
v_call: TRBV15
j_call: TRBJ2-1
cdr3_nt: TGTGCCACCAGCAGTATGCTTAGCGGGAGTCGTAATGAGCAGTTCTTC
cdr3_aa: CATSSMLSGSRNEQFF

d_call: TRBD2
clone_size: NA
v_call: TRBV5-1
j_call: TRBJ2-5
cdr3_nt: TGCGCCAGCAGCTTGGGACTAGCGGGAGGCAGAGAGACCCAGTACTTC
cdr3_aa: CASSLGLAGGRETQYF

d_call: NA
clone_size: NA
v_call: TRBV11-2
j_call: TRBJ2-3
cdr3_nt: TGTGCCAGCAGCTTCGTGAGGTCCGGAGATACGCAGTATTTT
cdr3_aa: CASSFVRSGDTQYF

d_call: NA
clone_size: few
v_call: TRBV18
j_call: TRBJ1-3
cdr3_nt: TGTGCCAGCTCCGCTTCCTCGGGGTCTGGAAACACCATATATTTT
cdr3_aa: CASSASSGSGNTIYF

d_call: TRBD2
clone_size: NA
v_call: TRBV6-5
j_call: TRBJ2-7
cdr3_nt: TGTGCCAGCAGTTACCCCGCTAGCGGGAGATACGAGCAGTACTTC
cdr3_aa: CASSYPASGRYEQYF

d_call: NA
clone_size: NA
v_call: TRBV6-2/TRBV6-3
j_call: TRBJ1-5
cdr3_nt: TGTGCCAGCAGTTACTCGGGTCTCAGGGGACATCAGCCCCAGCATTTT
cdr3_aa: CASSYSGLRGHQPQHF